The 5 T cell receptor beta chains given below trace back to one sample, sequenced in a study of cytomegalovirus exposure and HLA in healthy donors. Method: immunoSEQ multiplex PCR; TCRdb's copy keeps in-frame clones and lacks some. Here the sample spans 65,000 to 80,000 clones, 94% being singletons. The specimen sequenced was PBMCs. Source of these receptors: a woman between 18 and 29 years old in good health and CMV-seronegative.

The chain recombines TRBV6-6 with TRBJ2-7; D not resolved. Deletions cut 6 bases from V and 5 bases from J, with 20 bases between. The CDR3 sequence is 15 residues long. Germline assignment: CDR1 MNHNY and CDR2 SVGAGI (reference sequence). CDR3 region: CASSPPVRRRHEQYF. The CDR3 DNA is TGTGCCAGCAGCCCCCCCGTAAGGCGGCGCCACGAGCAGTACTTC.

This clone was recorded once. The V and J genes are TRBV5-4 and TRBJ2-5, with D possibly TRBD2 on 6 matching bases. Germline V lookup: CDR1 SGHNT, CDR2 YYREEE (reference sequence). The CDR3 has 14 residues. V lost 2 bases to trimming and J lost 4 bases, with 12 bases between them. The CDR3 DNA reads as TGTGCCAGCAGCTTACGGACTAATCTAGAGACCCAGTACTTC. It translates to CASSLRTNLETQYF.

The V and J genes are TRBV30 and TRBJ2-3; the D gene is possibly TRBD1 (6 bases). The germline V gene encodes CDR1 GTSNPN and CDR2 SVGIG (reference sequence). The CDR3 sequence is 15 residues long. V was cut by 2 bases and J by 0 bases, with 12 bases left in between. This CDR3 is CAWSLTGGSTDTQYF. The CDR3 DNA follows: TGTGCCTGGAGTTTGACAGGAGGAAGCACAGATACGCAGTATTTT.

The chain recombines TRBV2 with TRBJ1-2; 9 nucleotides align to TRBD1. Germline CDR1 is SNHLY and CDR2 is FYNNEI. Losses at the gene ends were 6 bases for V and 4 bases for J; bases not matched to a gene: 6. This CDR3 comprises 14 residues. The CDR3 sequence is CASSRDRATYGYTF. The CDR3 bases are TGTGCCAGCAGCCGGGACAGGGCCACCTATGGCTACACCTTC.

In its sample, this clone was seen once. The CDR3 reads CASSLLLAGGYNEQFF. The CDR3 DNA reads as TGTGCCAGCAGCTTACTCCTAGCGGGGGGGTACAATGAGCAGTTCTTC. The V gene is TRBV7-6, the J gene TRBJ2-1, with 12 positions matching TRBD2. Losses at the gene ends were 2 bases for V and 4 bases for J; bases not matched to a gene: 3. Germline lookup yields CDR1 SGHVS and CDR2 FNYEAQ. The CDR3 is 16 residues long.